This T cell receptor (beta chain) was identified in a study of blood T cell repertoires in COVID-19. Study summary: Specimens from acute and convalescent COVID-19 originated in the United States, Italy and Spain. The analysed material was cDNA or gDNA that came from T cells, B-cell-depleted T cells, or PBMCs.

CDR1 is SGHRS and CDR2 is YFSETQ in the germline V gene. This CDR3 spans 17 amino acids. J was trimmed by 3 bases and V by 2 bases; bases with no gene match: 7. Authors' processing steps: Reference gene primer amplification yielded estimated nucleated cell counts. Using immunoSEQ multiplex PCR, the repertoire was profiled, and TCRdb retains in-frame clones only, with some absent. That table furnishes V, J and clone size, whereas the DNA furnished D and trimming. The profile shows approximately 100,000 clones, about four fifths of them singletons. Sequenced input: peripheral blood. The J gene is TRBJ2-7, the V gene TRBV5-1, with TRBD2 matching over 14 bases. The TCR was taken from a human donor in a cohort sampled during active COVID-19. The CDR3 here is CASSFASGLAGVYEQYF. The CDR3 DNA is TGCGCCAGCAGCTTCGCATCGGGACTAGCGGGGGTCTACGAGCAGTACTTC.